This TCR beta chain was identified in a study of control samples from healthy donors and cancer patients. This clone was observed a single time. The method was immunoSEQ multiplex PCR; TCRdb's version includes in-frame clones alone and lacks a portion of them. The table has fewer than 90,000 clones, 80% to 90% seen once. Germline assignment: CDR1 KGHSH and CDR2 LQKENI. V was pared by 4 bases and J by 5 bases, with 10 bases of the junction left unmatched. The length of the CDR3 is 17 residues. The sample was PBMCs. The chain combines TRBV18 with TRBJ2-3; 12 bases are shared with TRBD2. The source of this sequence is a woman aged 60 to 75 with head and neck cancer. CDR3 residues: CASSRIRLAGVGDTQYF. The CDR3 nucleotides are TGTGCCAGCTCACGAATCAGACTAGCGGGAGTTGGAGATACGCAGTATTTT.